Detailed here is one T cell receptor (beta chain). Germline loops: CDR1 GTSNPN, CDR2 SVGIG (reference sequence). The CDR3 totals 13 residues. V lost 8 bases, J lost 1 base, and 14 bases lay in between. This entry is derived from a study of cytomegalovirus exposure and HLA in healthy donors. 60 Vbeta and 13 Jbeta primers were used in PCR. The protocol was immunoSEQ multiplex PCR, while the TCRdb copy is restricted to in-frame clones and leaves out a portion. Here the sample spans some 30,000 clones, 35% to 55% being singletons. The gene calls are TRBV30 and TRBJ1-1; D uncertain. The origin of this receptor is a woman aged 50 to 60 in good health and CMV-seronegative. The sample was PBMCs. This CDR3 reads CAVPSPGNTEAFF. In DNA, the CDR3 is TGTGCCGTACCCAGCCCAGGGAACACTGAAGCTTTCTTT.